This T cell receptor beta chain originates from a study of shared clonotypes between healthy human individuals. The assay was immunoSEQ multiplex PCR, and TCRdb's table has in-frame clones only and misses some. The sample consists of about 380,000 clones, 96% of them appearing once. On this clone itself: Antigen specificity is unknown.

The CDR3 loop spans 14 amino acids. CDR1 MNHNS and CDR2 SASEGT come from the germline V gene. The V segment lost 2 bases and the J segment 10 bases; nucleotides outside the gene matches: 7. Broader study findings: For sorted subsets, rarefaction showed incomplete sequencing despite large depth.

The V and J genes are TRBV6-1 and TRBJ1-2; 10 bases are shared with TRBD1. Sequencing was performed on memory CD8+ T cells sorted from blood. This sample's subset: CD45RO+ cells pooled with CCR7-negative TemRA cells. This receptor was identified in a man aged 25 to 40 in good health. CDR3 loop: CASSEIWTGGLYTF. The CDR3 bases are TGTGCCAGCAGTGAAATATGGACAGGGGGGCTCTACACCTTC.